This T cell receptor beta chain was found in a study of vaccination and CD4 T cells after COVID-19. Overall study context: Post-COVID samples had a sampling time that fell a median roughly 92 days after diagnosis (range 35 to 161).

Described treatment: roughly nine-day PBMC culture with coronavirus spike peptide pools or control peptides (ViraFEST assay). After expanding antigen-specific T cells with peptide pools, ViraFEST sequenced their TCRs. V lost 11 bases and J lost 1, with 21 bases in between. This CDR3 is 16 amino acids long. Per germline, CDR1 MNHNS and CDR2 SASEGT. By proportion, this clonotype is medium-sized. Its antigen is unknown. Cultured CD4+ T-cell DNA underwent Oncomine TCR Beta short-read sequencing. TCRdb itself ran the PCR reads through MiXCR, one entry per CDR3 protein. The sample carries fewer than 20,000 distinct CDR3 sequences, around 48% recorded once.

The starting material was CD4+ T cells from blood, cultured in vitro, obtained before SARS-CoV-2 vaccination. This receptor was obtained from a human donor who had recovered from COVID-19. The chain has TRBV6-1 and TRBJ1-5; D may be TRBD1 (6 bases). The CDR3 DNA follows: TGTGCCTCTCAGTGGGGGGCTACAACGAGCAATCAGCCCCAGCATTTT. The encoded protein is CASQWGATTSNQPQHF.